This T cell receptor (beta chain) was retrieved from a study of human T cells and chemical hapten exposure (TCRdb year 2021). For context, the study as a whole: For sensitization, 2% DPC in acetone was applied to a 2 cm by 2 cm area of upper inner arm skin. Throughout the study period of about 22 weeks, patients also received therapeutic DPC doses to the scalp every week. Patch testing was performed on the upper back with Finn chambers containing 0.01% DPC, and the patch tests were scored after 6 days according to International Contact Dermatitis Research Group standards. Most of the patients in the cohort were female, and the cohort covered alopecia areata with under or over 50% scalp involvement, alopecia totalis and alopecia universalis. Libraries were pooled for sequencing, and variation in per-sample TCR yields was attributed mainly to small differences in library volumes within the pool. In alopecia patients, the study followed how the peripheral blood TCR repertoire changed in vivo over primary and secondary sensitization to diphenylcyclopropenone (DPC), a hapten. Blood was sampled from patients pre-sensitization (week 0) and at 2, 6 and about 24 weeks after DPC sensitization. Twenty-nine alopecia patients provided blood for TCR sequencing at one to four time points (pre-sensitization, 2, 6 and 24 weeks). Overall study results and their limits: Significantly more large CDR3 similarity clusters were formed by expanded TCRs than by pre-sensitization or healthy control sets, consistent with antigen-driven responses. The number of TCRs above 1 in 1000 frequency did not change with DPC sensitization; there was no evidence of global repertoire structure alterations. All patients had alopecia, a presumed autoimmune disease, so their immune response might differ from that of healthy individuals. After repeated subsampling, the strength of the expansion versus patch-test correlation and the threshold at which it became significant changed. A positive correlation was found between the number of PT1 expanded TCRs and patch test score, with significance reached at thresholds 8, 16 and 32 but not 4.

To prepare the library, RACE was applied. For sequencing, a NextSeq 500 was employed. During library preparation, unique molecular identifiers were attached to individual cDNA molecules so that TCRs could be counted quantitatively and reproducibly. From each blood RNA sample, both TCR alpha and TCR beta chains were sequenced. The authors' analysis ran thus. A median of around 100,000 TCRs per sample was observed, with a range of about 20,000 to 750,000. V, J and CDR3 annotation of the TCR reads was carried out using the Decombinator software suite. Every sample was subsampled to the same number of TCRs (28,000) for the PS versus PT1 abundance plots. Expanded TCRs were defined as absent before sensitization and observed at least eight times at the 2-week time point. TCRdb handled the public reads itself, with Q25 trimming in fastp and clone calling in MiXCR, and kept productive beta chains. Every entry covers one CDR3 protein and lists the most common genes and DNA from its rows. The V and J calls and clone size are TCRdb's, not the authors'. The table for this sample lists about 270,000 distinct CDR3 sequences; around 7.3% of them were counted only once. Clones ranked in the top ten supply 1.2% of the sample.

V trim: 1 base; J trim: 4 bases; unmatched bases: 12. The CDR3 starts with the cysteine, ends with the phenylalanine, and has 18 residues. CDR3 DNA only is kept here, 54 bases in frame from base 1. The germline V gene yields LGHNA for CDR1 and YSLEER for CDR2. The label giving this sample's time point can be read as: pre-sensitization, week 0. The treatment or condition label, as the study defines it: therapeutic diphenylcyclopropenone sensitization with weekly scalp DPC. At each patch-test visit, blood was drawn before the patch test was applied. Patients were eligible if aged 18 to 70, diagnosed with alopecia and judged suitable for DPC therapy, and pregnant patients were excluded. Total RNA was extracted from unfractionated whole blood that had been collected in Tempus Blood RNA tubes. In regard to this clonotype: The specificity of this receptor is unknown. No quality values exist for individual bases; no much larger clone is one base distant.

The chain is assembled from TRBV4-3 and TRBJ2-5, and 10 bases in between align with TRBD1. The receptor comes from a man between 18 and 29 years old with alopecia areata. Some clones in this sample may be carry-over from other donors' samples. Sequencing used whole blood, obtained in connection with sensitization to the hapten diphenylcyclopropenone (DPC). The CDR3 here reads CASSQATGGPWVGETQYF. The DNA sequence follows: TGCGCCAGCAGCCAAGCGACAGGGGGCCCTTGGGTGGGAGAGACCCAGTACTTC.